Described below is a single TCR beta chain sequence and its context. Its specificity is unknown. These data belong to a study of CD8 T cells in Susac syndrome. Negative isolation yielded the CD8+ and CD4+ T cells, while FACS enriched the TEMRA cells. This CDR3 contains 15 residues. V lost 0 bases to trimming and J lost 5 bases; unmatched junction nucleotides: 6. Germline V gene data show CDR1 as LNHNV and CDR2 as YYDKDF (reference sequence). RNA amounts of about 0.5 to 1 ug underwent reverse transcription with random hexamers. Each CDR3 protein gets one entry after TCRdb re-called the immunoSEQ multiplex PCR reads with MiXCR. Of 100,000 to 150,000 distinct CDR3 sequences in the sample, around 94% were seen once. Study-level findings and limits: The study's TCR sequencing and HLA analysis drew on a certain number of individuals. That number was acknowledged as relatively small. In total CD8+ repertoires, approximately 17 Susac-specific public clones were found, and five or six in CD8+ TEMRA repertoires.

The sequenced material came from CD8+ T cells from PBMCs. This TCR was recovered from a human donor with Susac syndrome. The chain carries TRBV15 and TRBJ1-2; 7 positions match TRBD1. The CDR3 is CATSREGAGGYGYTF. The CDR3 DNA sequence: TGTGCCACCAGCAGAGAGGGGGCAGGGGGGTATGGCTACACCTTC.